The rows below give T cell receptor beta chains drawn from one sample of a study of CD8 T cells in Susac syndrome. In TCRdb, the immunoSEQ multiplex PCR reads were re-called with MiXCR into one record per CDR3 protein. The sample yields 150,000 to 250,000 distinct CDR3 sequences, roughly 96% seen once. The sample consisted of CD4+ T cells from PBMCs. The receptor source for this set is a human donor with multiple sclerosis. Both conserved end residues are part of each CDR3. A D gene is named only where the DNA matches it firmly. Expanded clones are given a class, and other clones once, few, many or no size at all.

TRBJ2-1,TRBD2,TRBV12-3/TRBV12-4,.,CASSLWTSGRNEQFF,TGTGCCAGCAGTTTATGGACTAGCGGGAGAAATGAGCAGTTCTTC
TRBJ2-2,.,TRBV5-1,.,CASSRRDTGELFF,TGCGCCAGCAGCCGTAGGGACACCGGGGAGCTGTTTTTT
TRBJ2-7,TRBD1,TRBV29-1,.,CSVEITGTGAYEQYF,TGCAGCGTGGAGATAACCGGGACAGGGGCCTACGAGCAGTACTTC
TRBJ2-2,.,TRBV11-2,.,CASSFLQGTGELFF,TGTGCCAGCAGCTTTTTACAGGGAACCGGGGAGCTGTTTTTT
TRBJ2-7,.,TRBV2,.,CASSVRFNPYEQYF,TGTGCCAGCAGTGTACGGTTCAACCCCTACGAGCAGTACTTC
TRBJ2-5,.,TRBV29-1,.,CSVEGPGWKTQYF,TGCAGCGTTGAAGGCCCAGGTTGGAAGACCCAGTACTTC
TRBJ2-3,.,TRBV2,.,CASCRVLLTDTQYF,TGTGCCAGCTGCCGGGTTCTCCTCACAGATACGCAGTATTTT
TRBJ2-7,TRBD1,TRBV19,.,CASSLGQGAGYEQYF,TGTGCCAGTAGCCTCGGACAGGGGGCCGGCTACGAGCAGTACTTC
TRBJ1-1,TRBD1,TRBV20-1,.,CSATDRGFNEAFF,TGCAGTGCTACGGACAGGGGGTTTAATGAAGCTTTCTTT
TRBJ2-7,.,TRBV3-1,.,CASRQAQTNEQYF,TGTGCCAGCAGGCAGGCCCAGACCAACGAGCAGTACTTC
TRBJ2-3,TRBD1,TRBV24-1,.,CATSDPGGRGDSPIDTQYF,TGTGCCACCAGTGACCCAGGGGGCAGGGGGGACTCTCCGATTGATACGCAGTATTTT
TRBJ1-5,.,TRBV30,.,CAWSVVGGRSNQPQHF,TGTGCCTGGAGTGTAGTTGGGGGGAGGAGCAATCAGCCCCAGCATTTT
TRBJ1-5,.,TRBV20-1,.,CSAAHPGARNQPQHF,TGCAGTGCTGCGCACCCCGGGGCCCGCAATCAGCCCCAGCATTTT
TRBJ2-7,.,TRBV11-2,.,CASRYNAGTSYEQYF,TGTGCCAGCAGATACAACGCCGGGACCTCCTACGAGCAGTACTTC
TRBJ2-5,.,TRBV20-1,.,CSAAEETQYF,TGCAGTGCTGCCGAGGAGACCCAGTACTTC
TRBJ2-7,.,TRBV15,few,CATSTPQRGNSYEQYF,TGTGCTACCAGCACCCCCCAGAGAGGAAACTCCTACGAGCAGTACTTC
TRBJ2-1,TRBD2,TRBV4-1,.,CASSQDAPGLAGTFSYNEQFF,TGCGCCAGCAGCCAAGACGCACCGGGACTAGCGGGCACGTTCTCCTACAATGAGCAGTTCTTC
TRBJ1-3,TRBD1,TRBV2,.,CASTRSTGGSGNTIYF,TGTGCCAGCACCCGTTCAACAGGGGGCTCTGGAAACACCATATATTTT
TRBJ2-7,.,TRBV15,.,CATSRDQGATYEQYF,TGTGCCACCAGCAGAGATCAAGGAGCTACCTACGAGCAGTACTTC
TRBJ1-1,.,TRBV3-1,.,CASKGGGTEAFF,TGTGCCAGCAAAGGGGGGGGAACTGAAGCTTTCTTT